This T cell receptor beta chain came from a study of T cell responses to AZD1222 COVID-19 vaccine. Trimming cost V 7 bases and J 6 bases, with 15 bases left between them. The germline CDR1 and CDR2 sequences are ENHRY and SYGVKD. This CDR3 has 13 residues. Here immunoSEQ multiplex PCR was the method, and the copy in TCRdb shows in-frame clones only, minus some. Counted here are 85,000 to 95,000 clones, about 91% occurring once; the ten biggest clones make up more than 5%. This specimen was peripheral blood, taken 28 days after the second AZD1222 dose. J is TRBJ1-2 and V is TRBV10-3; no firm D call. This clonotype was obtained from an adult who received the AZD1222 COVID-19 vaccine. The CDR3 DNA reads TGTGCCATCACCCCCTTCGGGGAGGATGGCTACACCTTC. It translates to CAITPFGEDGYTF.